Here is one T cell receptor (beta chain) with its context. What it binds is not known. Germline trimming cut 0 bases from V and 8 bases from J; bases unmatched to any gene: 3. The germline gives CDR1 LGHNA, CDR2 YNFKEQ. This CDR3 has 14 residues. The data were taken from a study of beta chain features in type 1 diabetes. Study results and limitations: Patients with Type 1 diabetes showed moderately but significantly shorter TCRB CDR3s in all four CD4+ subsets.

Since all of the isolated RNA was reverse transcribed, expressed TCRB transcripts were what got sequenced. Generated by immunoSEQ multiplex PCR, the TCRdb table keeps only in-frame clones and is missing some. The table lists around 500,000 clones, 10% to 12% of them singletons. This TCR was sampled from a woman in her late teens or twenties in good health. Sequencing was done on a sample of naive CD4+ T cells from blood. This sequence joins TRBV4-2 and TRBJ2-3, with 9 nucleotides matching TRBD2. CDR3 DNA: TGTGCCAGCAGCCAAGATAGGCGGGAGGGTACGCAGTATTTT. This gives the protein CASSQDRREGTQYF.